This is a list of T cell receptor beta chains from one sample in a study of T cell changes during pregnancy in multiple sclerosis. The assay was immunoSEQ multiplex PCR, and TCRdb's table has in-frame clones only and misses some. The data contain some 70,000 clones, 85% to 95% of them singletons. Sequenced here: peripheral blood, sampled in the second trimester of pregnancy. These receptors all stem from a female donor in good health, enrolled as a control in a pregnancy study. Both conserved end residues are part of each CDR3. Fields, in order: D gene, J gene, clone size, V gene, CDR3 DNA, CDR3 protein. A D gene is named only where the DNA matches it firmly. Only part of the rows carry a size: once, few, many, or a class if the clone is expanded.

D: NA; J: TRBJ1-6; size: few; V: TRBV6-6; DNA: TGTGCCAGCATCCGGGGGGTTGGCTCACCCCTCCACTTT; CDR3: CASIRGVGSPLHF
D: TRBD1; J: TRBJ2-1; size: NA; V: TRBV9; DNA: TGTGCCAGCAGCGTAGGGGGACAGCCTAGGGTCGATGAGCAGTTCTTC; CDR3: CASSVGGQPRVDEQFF
D: TRBD1; J: TRBJ2-5; size: NA; V: TRBV15; DNA: TGTGCCACCAGCAGAGGAACGGGACAGTCACTGGAGACCCAGTACTTC; CDR3: CATSRGTGQSLETQYF
D: NA; J: TRBJ1-3; size: NA; V: TRBV6-5; DNA: TGTGCCAGCAGTTACTCGGGAGGTAGTGGAAACACCATATATTTT; CDR3: CASSYSGGSGNTIYF
D: NA; J: TRBJ1-2; size: once; V: TRBV29-1; DNA: TGCAGCGTTGAAGATCCCGGGACTCAATTACCCTACACCTTC; CDR3: CSVEDPGTQLPYTF
D: TRBD1; J: TRBJ2-3; size: NA; V: TRBV7-3; DNA: TGTGCCAGCAGCTTGCGGACAGGTTCAGATACGCAGTATTTT; CDR3: CASSLRTGSDTQYF
D: NA; J: TRBJ1-6; size: once; V: TRBV27; DNA: TGTGCCAGCGGCCTCTTGCGGCAGGGGTGGGTCTCCTATAATTCACCCCTCCACTTT; CDR3: CASGLLRQGWVSYNSPLHF
D: NA; J: TRBJ1-2; size: NA; V: TRBV4-3; DNA: TGCGCCAGCAGCCAAGGACGTAGGGGCCCCTATGGCTACACCTTC; CDR3: CASSQGRRGPYGYTF
D: NA; J: TRBJ2-5; size: NA; V: TRBV13; DNA: TGTGCCAGCTCCTATCGGGAGACCCAGTACTTC; CDR3: CASSYRETQYF
D: TRBD1; J: TRBJ1-2; size: NA; V: TRBV5-6; DNA: TGTGCCAGCAGCTTGGAGACAGGGGACTATGGCTACACCTTC; CDR3: CASSLETGDYGYTF
D: NA; J: TRBJ2-3; size: NA; V: TRBV11-2; DNA: TGTGCCAGCAGCTTAGTCTGGGGCAGGGAATCAGATACGCAGTATTTT; CDR3: CASSLVWGRESDTQYF
D: NA; J: TRBJ2-7; size: once; V: TRBV18; DNA: TGTGCCAGCTCACTCGGGGGGACAGGACCCTACGAGCAGTACTTC; CDR3: CASSLGGTGPYEQYF
D: NA; J: TRBJ2-7; size: NA; V: TRBV5-6; DNA: TGTGCCAGCAGCCCACTGGGCAGCTCCTACGAGCAGTACTTC; CDR3: CASSPLGSSYEQYF
D: NA; J: TRBJ1-4; size: once; V: TRBV2; DNA: TGTGCCAGCAGTGAAGCGGAAGGGGTAGGTGAAAAACTGTTTTTT; CDR3: CASSEAEGVGEKLFF
D: NA; J: TRBJ1-5; size: NA; V: TRBV19; DNA: TGTGCGGTGGGGCTAGGCAATCAGCCCCAGCATTTT; CDR3: CAVGLGNQPQHF
D: NA; J: TRBJ1-5; size: NA; V: TRBV4-1; DNA: TGCGCCAGCAGCCAAGTCCCGGGGGAGCCCCAGCATTTT; CDR3: CASSQVPGEPQHF
D: NA; J: TRBJ1-2; size: NA; V: TRBV6-5; DNA: TGTGCCAGCAGTTACTCAGGGGTTGATGGCTACACCTTC; CDR3: CASSYSGVDGYTF
D: NA; J: TRBJ1-2; size: NA; V: TRBV4-3; DNA: TGCGCCAGCAGCCAAGAGGGAGGGGACTATGGCTACACCTTC; CDR3: CASSQEGGDYGYTF
D: NA; J: TRBJ1-1; size: NA; V: TRBV30; DNA: TGTGCCTGGAGTGCAGGGGAAGCTTTCTTT; CDR3: CAWSAGEAFF
D: TRBD1; J: TRBJ2-1; size: NA; V: TRBV9; DNA: TGTGCCAGCAGCGTAGCCCCCCGGGACAGGGGGAGGGATGAGCAGTTCTTC; CDR3: CASSVAPRDRGRDEQFF
D: TRBD1; J: TRBJ2-7; size: NA; V: TRBV7-9; DNA: TGTGCCAGCAGGTACGGGGGACAGGGCTACGAGCAGTACTTC; CDR3: CASRYGGQGYEQYF
D: NA; J: TRBJ2-1; size: NA; V: TRBV19; DNA: TGTGCCAGTAGTATAGCCGGCTCCTACAATGAGCAGTTCTTC; CDR3: CASSIAGSYNEQFF
D: NA; J: TRBJ2-1; size: NA; V: TRBV7-2; DNA: TGTGCCAGCAGCTTAGGCGGAATCTCCTCAAGCTCCTACAATGAGCAGTTCTTC; CDR3: CASSLGGISSSSYNEQFF
D: NA; J: TRBJ2-5; size: NA; V: TRBV5-4; DNA: TGTGCCAGCAGCTTGCCGGGGGGCGGGGAGACCCAGTACTTC; CDR3: CASSLPGGGETQYF
D: NA; J: TRBJ1-6; size: NA; V: TRBV6-1; DNA: TGTGCCAGCAGTGAACAGGCCAGTAATTCACCCCTCCACTTT; CDR3: CASSEQASNSPLHF
D: NA; J: TRBJ2-7; size: once; V: TRBV5-6; DNA: TGTGCCAGCAGCTCATTACCGGGAGATCTTTACGAGCAGTACTTC; CDR3: CASSSLPGDLYEQYF
D: NA; J: TRBJ2-2; size: NA; V: TRBV4-2; DNA: TGTGCCAGCAGCCAAGTAGTTGGAGGAGGGTACGACACCGGGGAGCTGTTTTTT; CDR3: CASSQVVGGGYDTGELFF
D: TRBD1; J: TRBJ1-5; size: NA; V: TRBV27; DNA: TGTGCCACCCGGCCCTACAGGGGATATCAGCCCCAGCATTTT; CDR3: CATRPYRGYQPQHF
D: NA; J: TRBJ2-5; size: NA; V: TRBV18; DNA: TGTGCCAGCTCACGAATTTCAGGGTGGGAAGAGACCCAGTACTTC; CDR3: CASSRISGWEETQYF
D: NA; J: TRBJ1-6; size: NA; V: TRBV7-2; DNA: TGTGCCAGCAGCCGAAGATGGCAGGGAGGTACCTCCTATAATTCACCCCTCCACTTT; CDR3: CASSRRWQGGTSYNSPLHF
D: NA; J: TRBJ1-5; size: NA; V: TRBV28; DNA: TGTGCCAGCAGTTTAGGCGGTAGCAATCAGCCCCAGCATTTT; CDR3: CASSLGGSNQPQHF
D: NA; J: TRBJ2-4; size: NA; V: TRBV6-5; DNA: TGTGCCAGCAGTTATGGGGGACAAGCCAAAAACATTCAGTACTTC; CDR3: CASSYGGQAKNIQYF
D: TRBD1; J: TRBJ2-7; size: once; V: TRBV9; DNA: TGTGCCAGCAGCGTAGAAGGGACAGCGTACGAGCAGTACTTC; CDR3: CASSVEGTAYEQYF
D: TRBD1; J: TRBJ2-3; size: NA; V: TRBV2; DNA: TGTGCCAGCAGGGGACAGGGGGGAGATACGCAGTATTTT; CDR3: CASRGQGGDTQYF
D: NA; J: TRBJ2-5; size: NA; V: TRBV5-1; DNA: TGCGCCAGCAGCTCCTCGGGGGGCTTGGGGGAGACCCAGTACTTC; CDR3: CASSSSGGLGETQYF
D: TRBD2; J: TRBJ2-3; size: once; V: TRBV5-4; DNA: TGTGCCAGCAGCTCCTTAGCGGGGCCGCAGTATTTT; CDR3: CASSSLAGPQYF
D: NA; J: TRBJ1-1; size: NA; V: TRBV5-1; DNA: TGCGCCAGCAGCTTTCTGGGGGGGACTGAAGCTTTCTTT; CDR3: CASSFLGGTEAFF
D: NA; J: TRBJ1-1; size: NA; V: TRBV18; DNA: TGTGCCAGCTCACCCGGACTGAGCAACACTGAAGCTTTCTTT; CDR3: CASSPGLSNTEAFF
D: NA; J: TRBJ2-3; size: NA; V: TRBV7-3; DNA: TGTGCCAGCTCCTTTGCCGGGGGCACAGATACGCAGTATTTT; CDR3: CASSFAGGTDTQYF
D: TRBD1; J: TRBJ1-2; size: NA; V: TRBV10-3; DNA: TGTGCCATCAGGGAACAGGGGGCGAATCCGGGGAAGGGCTACACCTTC; CDR3: CAIREQGANPGKGYTF
D: TRBD2; J: TRBJ2-1; size: NA; V: TRBV28; DNA: TGTGCCAGCAGTACTCGGACTAGCGGGGGGACACACATGATCTACAATGAGCAGTTCTTC; CDR3: CASSTRTSGGTHMIYNEQFF
D: NA; J: TRBJ2-7; size: NA; V: TRBV30; DNA: TGTGCCTGGGTCAGTACAGGGTCCTACGAGCAGTACTTC; CDR3: CAWVSTGSYEQYF
D: NA; J: TRBJ1-5; size: NA; V: TRBV15; DNA: TGTGCCACCAGCAGAGACAGGAACAGCAATCAGCCCCAGCATTTT; CDR3: CATSRDRNSNQPQHF
D: NA; J: TRBJ1-1; size: NA; V: TRBV5-1; DNA: TGCGCCAGCAGCTTAAACCAGGCTGTGAACACTGAAGCTTTCTTT; CDR3: CASSLNQAVNTEAFF
D: NA; J: TRBJ2-1; size: NA; V: TRBV2; DNA: TGTGCCAGCAGACCTCAGGGGTCTCGGGGCAATGAGCAGTTCTTC; CDR3: CASRPQGSRGNEQFF